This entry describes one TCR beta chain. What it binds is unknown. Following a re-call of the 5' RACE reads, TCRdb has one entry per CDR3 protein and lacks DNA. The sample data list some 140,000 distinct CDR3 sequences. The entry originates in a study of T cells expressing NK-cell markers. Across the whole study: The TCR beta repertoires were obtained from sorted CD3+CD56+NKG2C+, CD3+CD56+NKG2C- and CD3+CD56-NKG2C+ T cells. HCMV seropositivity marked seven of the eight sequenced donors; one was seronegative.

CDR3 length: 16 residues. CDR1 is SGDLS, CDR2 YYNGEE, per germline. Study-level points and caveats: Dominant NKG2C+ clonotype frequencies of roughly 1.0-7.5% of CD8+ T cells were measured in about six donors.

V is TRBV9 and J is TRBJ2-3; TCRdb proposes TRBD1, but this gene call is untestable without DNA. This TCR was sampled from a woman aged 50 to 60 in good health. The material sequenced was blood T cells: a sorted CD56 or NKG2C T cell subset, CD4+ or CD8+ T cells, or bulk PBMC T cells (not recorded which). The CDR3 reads CASSVGDPGRTDTQYF.